The clone carrying this T cell receptor beta chain has a count of ten or more. Antigen: not known. The CDR3 is 16 residues long. Germline V gives CDR1 MDHEN, CDR2 SYDVKM. V was shortened by 3 bases and J by 2 bases, with 16 bases between the two germline ends. The data stem from a study of T cells in Graves' hyperthyroidism and ophthalmopathy. On the study more broadly: The initial diagnosis was the point when peripheral blood was collected, ahead of any treatment.

Findings and limits, study-wide: With a median lead of 6.5 months before onset, the model predicted ophthalmopathy. Also found in blood were most expanded thyroid clonotypes above 0.001. Through a model of 13 V-J features, ophthalmopathy was separated from stable hyperthyroidism.

The source material, RNA transcripts, was used to amplify TCR beta CDR3 regions. The TCR CDR3 was amplified in a first-round RT-PCR using the HTBI primer set. Via MiXCR, TCRdb re-called the multiplex PCR reads, giving one row per CDR3 protein. The top ten hold more than 30% of the sample, which has about 640,000 distinct CDR3 sequences, more than 20% seen once. This receptor was obtained from a man between 25 and 39 years old with Graves' ophthalmopathy. This sequence joins TRBV28 and TRBJ1-1; D uncertain. Sample: blood. The DNA of the CDR3 is TGTGCCAGCAGTTTGGGCCTGGAGTCGAGAAACACTGAAGCTTTCTTT. It specifies CASSLGLESRNTEAFF.